This TCR beta chain was documented in a study of shared T cell receptors in the human thymus listed by TCRdb under 2021. In the study overall: The study examined how the human thymus generates shared, self-reactive T-cell receptor alpha chains.

On this clone itself: Its antigen is unknown. No base quality information exists; no much larger clone differs at one position.

The library was made by the immunoSEQ multiplex PCR assay. TCRdb obtained this table from immuneACCESS and retained in-frame rearrangements with V and J assigned. These tables miss some clones; where compared with another copy, unresolved V genes account for less than half of the shortfall, and the remainder is unexplained. Present in this sample are hundreds of thousands of clones, roughly 90% of which were seen just once. The ten largest clones add up to 0.0085% to 0.012% of the sample. V is clipped by 1 base and J by 0 bases, and the sequence between their germline boundaries is 19 bases long. For CDR1 and CDR2, the germline V gene (reference sequence) lists SEHNR and FQNEAQ. The CDR3 contains 18 residues, cysteine and phenylalanine counted. Only CDR3 DNA is held: 54 bases, read in frame from base 1. The same sample was also used in a study of human thymus T cells. The second study, in turn, reports: In Finland, the donors were immunologically healthy infants who were having open corrective cardiac surgery for congenital heart defects. Thymus tissue was obtained as surgical resects removed during corrective cardiac surgery. Usage of V and J gene segments appeared to be biased in both the thymic and the peripheral blood repertoires. The related research reported highly overlapping thymic TCR repertoires among unrelated individuals. The study described the TCR alpha and beta repertoires in about 8 infant thymus samples and a handful of matching peripheral blood samples. The infant donors were about 6 to 244 days old, and the cohort included roughly six males and two females. After being mechanically released from the tissue, thymocytes were kept at -70 degrees C in pellets of roughly 10-33 million cells. Genomic DNA was extracted from frozen cell pellets with a QIAsymphony instrument. Using the immunoSEQ multiplex PCR assay, the TCRB and TCRAD loci were amplified from a standardized quantity of quality-controlled genomic DNA. The V(D)J region was spanned by amplicons of a length sufficient to cover the CDR3 and to identify V and J genes. Amplicon sequencing was performed on an Illumina platform through the commercial immunoSEQ service. Primer bias and sequencing errors were corrected as previously described, and TCRAD and TCRB definitions were based on the IMGT database. immunoSEQ Analyzer 3.0 and VDJTools were used for repertoire analysis, which covered basic statistics, V/J segment usage, diversity estimates, rarefaction and pairwise overlap. Chao1, ChaoE, Efron-Thisted, Shannon and inverse Simpson indices were used to estimate diversity, which was also estimated on datasets down-sampled to the smallest sample. For repertoire overlap, CDR3 nucleotide sequence, V gene and J gene had to match strictly, and clustering was done by Jaccard-based multidimensional scaling. Thymus samples yielded on average roughly 790,000 unique TCRB clonotypes, compared with around 91,000 from blood samples.

This receptor chain uses TRBV7-9 and TRBJ2-7; D gene: possibly TRBD2, on 5 matching bases. The specimen sequenced was thymocytes. The receptor comes from a boy younger than two with a congenital heart defect. Donor details come from another sample of the same person, matched by shared clones. The CDR3 region has the sequence CASSLGPGDYVFSYEQYF. The DNA sequence is TGTGCCAGCAGCTTAGGTCCGGGTGACTACGTATTCTCCTACGAGCAGTACTTC.